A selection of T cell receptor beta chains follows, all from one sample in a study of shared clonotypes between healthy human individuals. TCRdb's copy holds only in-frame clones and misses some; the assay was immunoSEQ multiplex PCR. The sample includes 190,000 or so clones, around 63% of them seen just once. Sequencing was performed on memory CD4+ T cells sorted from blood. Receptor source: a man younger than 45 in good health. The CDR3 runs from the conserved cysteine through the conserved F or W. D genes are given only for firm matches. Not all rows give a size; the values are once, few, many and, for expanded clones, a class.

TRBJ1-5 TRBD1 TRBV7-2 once TGTGCCAGCAGCTTAGAGACAGGGTACAATCAGCCCCAGCATTTT CASSLETGYNQPQHF
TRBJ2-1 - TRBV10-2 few TGCGCCAGCAGTGAGACTAGTAATTACAATGAGCAGTTCTTC CASSETSNYNEQFF
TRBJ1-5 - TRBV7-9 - TGTGCCAGCAGCTTAGAGAGTAGGAATCAGCCCCAGCATTTT CASSLESRNQPQHF
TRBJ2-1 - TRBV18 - TGTGCCAGCTCACCCCGTGACTCGGGCAATGAGCAGTTCTTC CASSPRDSGNEQFF
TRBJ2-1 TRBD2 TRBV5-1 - TGCGCCAGCAGCTTGGGAGCGGGAGCGGGTGAGCAGTTCTTC CASSLGAGAGEQFF
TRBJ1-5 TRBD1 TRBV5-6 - TGTGCCAGCAGCATATGGACAGGGGAAAATCAGCCCCAGCATTTT CASSIWTGENQPQHF
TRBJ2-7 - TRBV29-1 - TGCAGCGTCAAGGTACGAAAGCTAGCGTCCGGGGAGCAGTACTTC CSVKVRKLASGEQYF
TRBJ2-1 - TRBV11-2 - TGTGCCAGCAGCTCCGGGGGGCGGGGTACCGATGAGCAGTTCTTC CASSSGGRGTDEQFF
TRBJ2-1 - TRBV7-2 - TGTGCCAGCAGCCCGCGCGCATCCTACAATGAGCAGTTCTTC CASSPRASYNEQFF
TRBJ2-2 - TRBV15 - TGTGCCACCAGCAGAGATGGACTCGGACGGATGAACACCGGGGAGCTGTTTTTT CATSRDGLGRMNTGELFF
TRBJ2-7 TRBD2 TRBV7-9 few TGTGCCAGCAGCTTAGGACAAGGACTAGTCGACGAGCAGTACTTC CASSLGQGLVDEQYF
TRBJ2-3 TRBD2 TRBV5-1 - TGCGCCAGCAGCCCCGGGGGGGCAGATACGCAGTATTTT CASSPGGADTQYF
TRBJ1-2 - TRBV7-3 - TGTGCCAGCAGCCTGTCCCCCCTCTATGGCTACACCTTC CASSLSPLYGYTF
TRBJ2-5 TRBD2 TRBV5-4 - TGTGCCAGCAGCTTGGCTAGCGGGAGTTCAGAGACCCAGTACTTC CASSLASGSSETQYF
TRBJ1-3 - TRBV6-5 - TGTGCCAGCAGTTATAACCGGGGCTCTGGAAACACCATATATTTT CASSYNRGSGNTIYF
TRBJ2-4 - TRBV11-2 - TGTGCCAGCAGCTTAGAGTCCTTTATGGGGACCTTGGCCAAAAACATTCAGTACTTC CASSLESFMGTLAKNIQYF
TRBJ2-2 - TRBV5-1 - TGCGCCAGCAGCTTGCTCCCGGGACCAAACACCGGGGAGCTGTTTTTT CASSLLPGPNTGELFF
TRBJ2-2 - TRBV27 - TGTGCCAGCAGTTGGCTTTCCGGCGGGACACCCACCCCCGGGGAGCTGTTTTTT CASSWLSGGTPTPGELFF
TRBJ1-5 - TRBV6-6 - TGTGCCAGCACCCTCGGGGGGGGGCAGCCCCAGCATTTT CASTLGGGQPQHF
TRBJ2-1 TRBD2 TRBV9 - TGTGCCAGCAGCCCACGGACTAGCGGGAGTGAGCAGTTCTTC CASSPRTSGSEQFF
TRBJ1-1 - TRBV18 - TGTGCCAGCTCACCGATTGGGGGGCTGGCTGAAGCTTTCTTT CASSPIGGLAEAFF
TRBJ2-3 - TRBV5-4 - TGTGCCAGCAGCATCTACCACAGCACAGATACGCAGTATTTT CASSIYHSTDTQYF
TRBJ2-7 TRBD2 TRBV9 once TGTGCCAGCAGCCCCCGACTAGCGGAGGACCGCGAGCAGTACTTC CASSPRLAEDREQYF
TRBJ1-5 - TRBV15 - TGTGCCACCACGTGGATAGGATCCAATCAGCCCCAGCATTTT CATTWIGSNQPQHF
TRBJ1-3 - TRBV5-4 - TGTGCCAGCACCCCGGGGGGGACACTTGCTGGAAACACCATATATTTT CASTPGGTLAGNTIYF
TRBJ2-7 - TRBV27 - TGTGCCAGCAGCTCCCGGGGCGAGCAGTACTTC CASSSRGEQYF
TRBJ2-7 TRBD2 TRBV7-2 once TGTGCCAGCAGCTTAACTAGCGGCCTCTCCTACGAGCAGTACTTC CASSLTSGLSYEQYF
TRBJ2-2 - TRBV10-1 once TGCGCCAGCAGTGAAGAAACTAGTATCGGGGAGCTGTTTTTT CASSEETSIGELFF
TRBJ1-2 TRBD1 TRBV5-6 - TGTGCCAGCAGCGGGGACAGGTATGGGAACACCTTC CASSGDRYGNTF
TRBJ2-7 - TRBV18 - TGTGCCAGCTCAGCGGACAGCCTATACGAGCAGTACTTC CASSADSLYEQYF
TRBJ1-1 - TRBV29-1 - TGCAGCGTTGGTGGTTACGGGAACACTGAAGCTTTCTTT CSVGGYGNTEAFF
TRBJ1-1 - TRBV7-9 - TGTGCCAGCAGCTTGACGGGTGAAGCTTTCTTT CASSLTGEAFF
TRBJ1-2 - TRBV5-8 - TGTGCCAGCAGCTTACAAAGCGGGTATGGCTACACCTTC CASSLQSGYGYTF
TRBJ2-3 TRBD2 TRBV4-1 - TGCGCCAGCAGCCAAGATGGGAGGGTTGGGGACTCTCACACAGATACGCAGTATTTT CASSQDGRVGDSHTDTQYF
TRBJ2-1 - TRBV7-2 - TGTGCCAGCAGCTTAAATGTCGGACCCAATGAGCAGTTCTTC CASSLNVGPNEQFF
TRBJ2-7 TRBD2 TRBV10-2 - TGCGCCAGCAGGGAGGGACCTAGCGGGAGGCCGCCAAGCTCCTACGAGCAGTACTTC CASREGPSGRPPSSYEQYF
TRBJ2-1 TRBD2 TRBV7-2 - TGTGCCAGCAGCCTATCCGTGCCTAGCGGGAGGAATGAGCAGTTCTTC CASSLSVPSGRNEQFF
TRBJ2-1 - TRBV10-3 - TGTGCCATCAGTGGGGGTGAGGTATTCCTCAATGAGCAGTTCTTC CAISGGEVFLNEQFF
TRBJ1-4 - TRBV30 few TGTGCCTGGAGCCCATTGGGGACTAATGAAAAACTGTTTTTT CAWSPLGTNEKLFF
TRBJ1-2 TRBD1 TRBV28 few TGTGCCAGCAGGAGACCGGGACAGGGAGGATGGGGCTACACCTTC CASRRPGQGGWGYTF
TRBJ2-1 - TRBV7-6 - TGTGCCAGCAGCTTAGGGGGGGGGCAGAGGTCCTACAATGAGCAGTTCTTC CASSLGGGQRSYNEQFF
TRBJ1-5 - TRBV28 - TGTGCCAGCAGTTTCGGGTTAGGGTCCCAGCATTTT CASSFGLGSQHF
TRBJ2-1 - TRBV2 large TGTGCCAGCAGTGCACAGACAGAAGAGCAGTTCTTC CASSAQTEEQFF
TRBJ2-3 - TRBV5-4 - TGTGCCAGCAGCTTCGAAGATACGCAGTATTTT CASSFEDTQYF
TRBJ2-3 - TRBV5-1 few TGCGCCAGCAGCTTTTCTTCCGGGGCCTCGGATACGCAGTATTTT CASSFSSGASDTQYF
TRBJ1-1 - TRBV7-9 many TGTGCCAGCAGCTTTACGGTTAACACTGAAGCTTTCTTT CASSFTVNTEAFF
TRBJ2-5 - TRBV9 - TGTGCCAGCAGCGTAGTAAAGTTGGAGACCCAGTACTTC CASSVVKLETQYF
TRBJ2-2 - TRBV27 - TGTGCCAGCAGTTTATCTGGTTCCGGGGAGCTGTTTTTT CASSLSGSGELFF
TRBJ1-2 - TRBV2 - TGTGCCAGCAGTCAAGGACCCGAGATCGGCTACACCTTC CASSQGPEIGYTF
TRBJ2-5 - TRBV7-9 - TGTGCCAGCAGCTTAGAGGGCGCTGGCAGGGGCCAAGAGACCCAGTACTTC CASSLEGAGRGQETQYF
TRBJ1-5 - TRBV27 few TGTGCCAGCGGGGGCACTAATCAGCCCCAGCATTTT CASGGTNQPQHF
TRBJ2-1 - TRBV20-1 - TGCAGTGCCCCTTTTGCTCGGGGGCAGTTCTTC CSAPFARGQFF